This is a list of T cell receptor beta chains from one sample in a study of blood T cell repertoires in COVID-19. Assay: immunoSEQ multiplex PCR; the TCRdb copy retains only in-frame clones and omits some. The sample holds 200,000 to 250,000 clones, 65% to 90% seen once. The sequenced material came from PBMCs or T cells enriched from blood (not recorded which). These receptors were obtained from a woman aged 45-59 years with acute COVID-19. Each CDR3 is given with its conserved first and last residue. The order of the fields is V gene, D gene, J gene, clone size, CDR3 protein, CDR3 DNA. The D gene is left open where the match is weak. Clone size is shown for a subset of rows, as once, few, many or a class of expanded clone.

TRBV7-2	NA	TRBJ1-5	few	CASSLSYNNQPQHF	TGTGCCAGCAGCTTATCTTATAACAATCAGCCCCAGCATTTT
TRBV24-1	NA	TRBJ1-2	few	CATSEGRGYGYTF	TGTGCCACCAGTGAAGGTAGGGGCTATGGCTACACCTTC
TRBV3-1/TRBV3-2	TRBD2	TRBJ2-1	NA	CASSQGLTNNEQFF	TGTGCCAGCAGCCAGGGACTAACAAACAATGAGCAGTTCTTC
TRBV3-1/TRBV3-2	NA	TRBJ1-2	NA	CASSQDPAGYGYTF	TGTGCCAGCAGCCAAGACCCCGCGGGGTATGGCTACACCTTC
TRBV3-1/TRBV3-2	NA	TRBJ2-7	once	CASSPRGGAGEQYF	TGTGCCAGCAGCCCCAGAGGGGGGGCGGGGGAGCAGTACTTC
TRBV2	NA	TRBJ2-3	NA	CATAGNTDTQYF	TGTGCCACAGCAGGGAACACAGATACGCAGTATTTT
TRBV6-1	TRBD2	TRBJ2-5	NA	CASSGGGGLAGTQETQYF	TGTGCCAGCAGTGGTGGGGGAGGACTAGCGGGAACTCAAGAGACCCAGTACTTC
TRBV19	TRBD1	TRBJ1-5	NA	CASSIGTVSNQPQHF	TGTGCCAGTAGTATCGGGACAGTTAGCAATCAGCCCCAGCATTTT
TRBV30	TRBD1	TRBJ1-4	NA	CAWRTGGEKLFF	TGTGCCTGGCGGACAGGGGGTGAAAAACTGTTTTTT
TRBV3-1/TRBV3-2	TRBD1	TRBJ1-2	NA	CASSQGTGRNYGYTF	TGTGCCAGCAGCCAAGGGACAGGGAGGAACTATGGCTACACCTTC
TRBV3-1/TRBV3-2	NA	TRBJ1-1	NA	CASSQPSPYNTEAFF	TGTGCCAGCAGCCAACCATCCCCCTATAACACTGAAGCTTTCTTT
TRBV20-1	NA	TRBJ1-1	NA	CSASRWGAFF	TGCAGTGCTAGCAGATGGGGCGCTTTCTTT
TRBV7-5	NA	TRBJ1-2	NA	CARSPSRDGYTF	TGTGCCAGAAGCCCCTCTAGAGATGGCTACACCTTC
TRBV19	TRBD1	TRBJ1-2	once	CASSSAGGTGYGYTF	TGTGCCAGTAGTAGCGCAGGGGGGACCGGCTATGGCTACACCTTC
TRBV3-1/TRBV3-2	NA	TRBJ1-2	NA	CASSHGTAANYGYTF	TGTGCCAGCAGCCATGGCACAGCAGCTAACTATGGCTACACCTTC
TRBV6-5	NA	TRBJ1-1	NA	CASTVDFLNTEAFF	TGTGCCAGCACTGTGGACTTCCTGAACACTGAAGCTTTCTTT
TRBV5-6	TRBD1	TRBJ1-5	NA	CASSFQGVDSNQPQHF	TGTGCCAGCAGCTTTCAGGGGGTGGATAGCAATCAGCCCCAGCATTTT
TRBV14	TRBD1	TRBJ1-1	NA	CASSFGQGNTEAFF	TGTGCCAGCAGCTTCGGACAGGGGAACACTGAAGCTTTCTTT
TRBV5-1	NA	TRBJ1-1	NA	CASRAGTSNTEAFF	TGCGCCAGCAGGGCCGGGACATCAAACACTGAAGCTTTCTTT
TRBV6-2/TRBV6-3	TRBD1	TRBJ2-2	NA	CASSRPGQGGGELFF	TGTGCCAGCAGTCGCCCGGGACAGGGGGGCGGGGAGCTGTTTTTT
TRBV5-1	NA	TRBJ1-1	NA	CASSPNSDSTEAFF	TGCGCCAGCAGCCCTAACTCTGATAGCACTGAAGCTTTCTTT
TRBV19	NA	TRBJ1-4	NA	CASKGHATNEKLFF	TGTGCCAGCAAGGGGCATGCAACTAATGAAAAACTGTTTTTT
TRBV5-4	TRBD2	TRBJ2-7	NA	CASSPLAGESDEQYF	TGTGCCAGCAGTCCATTAGCGGGGGAGTCTGACGAGCAGTACTTC
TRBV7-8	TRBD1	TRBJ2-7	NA	CASSRDRGALQYF	TGTGCCAGCAGCCGGGACAGGGGAGCCCTGCAGTACTTC
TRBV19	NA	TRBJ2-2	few	CASERGSQTGELFF	TGTGCCAGCGAAAGGGGGTCACAGACCGGGGAGCTGTTTTTT
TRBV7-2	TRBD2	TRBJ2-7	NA	CASATSAYEQYF	TGTGCCAGCGCGACTAGCGCCTACGAGCAGTACTTC
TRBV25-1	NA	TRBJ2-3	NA	CASSEFVRSSHSTDTQYF	TGTGCCAGCAGTGAATTCGTAAGATCCTCACATAGCACAGATACGCAGTATTTT
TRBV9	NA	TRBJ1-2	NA	CASSVRGGQNYGYTF	TGTGCCAGCAGCGTAAGGGGGGGGCAGAACTATGGCTACACCTTC
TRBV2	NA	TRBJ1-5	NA	CASSARTVLNQPQHF	TGTGCCAGCAGTGCCCGGACAGTACTAAATCAGCCCCAGCATTTT
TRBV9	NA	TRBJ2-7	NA	CASSEGGGTGYNSYEQYF	TGTGCCAGCAGCGAGGGGGGAGGGACAGGATATAACTCCTACGAGCAGTACTTC
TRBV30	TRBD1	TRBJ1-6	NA	CAWSGQGESPLHF	TGTGCCTGGAGTGGGCAGGGGGAGTCACCCCTCCACTTT
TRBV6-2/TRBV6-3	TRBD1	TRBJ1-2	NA	CASSPRTGYANGYTF	TGTGCCAGCAGTCCGCGGACAGGGTACGCTAATGGCTACACCTTC
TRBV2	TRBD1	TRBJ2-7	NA	CASSEDGQGYEQYF	TGTGCCAGCAGTGAAGACGGACAGGGCTACGAGCAGTACTTC
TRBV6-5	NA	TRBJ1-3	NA	CASSRDSFSGNTIYF	TGTGCCAGCAGTAGGGACTCGTTCTCTGGAAACACCATATATTTT
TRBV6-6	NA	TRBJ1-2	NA	CASSYKPQTYGYTF	TGTGCCAGCAGTTACAAGCCACAGACCTATGGCTACACCTTC
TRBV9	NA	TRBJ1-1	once	CASSGGADSNTEAFF	TGTGCCAGCAGCGGTGGGGCCGACTCGAACACTGAAGCTTTCTTT
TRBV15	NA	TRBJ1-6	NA	CATSRRGGSFSSYNSPLHF	TGTGCCACCAGCAGGAGGGGGGGGAGCTTTAGCTCCTATAATTCACCCCTCCACTTT
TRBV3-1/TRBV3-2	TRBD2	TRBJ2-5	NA	CASSQDHAGGLKTQYF	TGTGCCAGCAGCCAAGATCATGCGGGGGGGCTTAAGACCCAGTACTTC
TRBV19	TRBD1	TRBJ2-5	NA	CASSVRQGPQETQYF	TGTGCCAGTAGTGTTCGACAGGGCCCTCAAGAGACCCAGTACTTC
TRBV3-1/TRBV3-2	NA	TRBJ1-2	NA	CASSTGVMSRIRIYGYTF	TGTGCCAGCAGCACGGGGGTAATGAGTCGGATTCGGATCTATGGCTACACCTTC
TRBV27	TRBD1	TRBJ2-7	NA	CASSWGTGWNEQYF	TGTGCCAGCAGTTGGGGGACAGGGTGGAACGAGCAGTACTTC
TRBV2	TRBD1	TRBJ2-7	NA	CASQDRAFDEQYF	TGTGCCAGCCAGGACAGGGCTTTCGACGAGCAGTACTTC
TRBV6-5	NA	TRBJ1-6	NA	CASSYQGITPLHF	TGTGCCAGCAGTTATCAGGGGATTACACCCCTCCACTTT
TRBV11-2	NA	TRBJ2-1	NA	CASSLGPPTYNEQFF	TGTGCCAGCAGCTTAGGTCCTCCTACCTACAATGAGCAGTTCTTC
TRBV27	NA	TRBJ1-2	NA	CASSWAGRNYGYTF	TGTGCCAGCAGTTGGGCAGGGCGTAACTATGGCTACACCTTC
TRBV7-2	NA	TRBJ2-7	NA	CASSIDRTWEQYF	TGTGCCAGCAGCATTGACAGGACTTGGGAGCAGTACTTC
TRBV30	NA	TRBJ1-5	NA	CAWSRDNQPQHF	TGTGCCTGGAGTCGCGACAATCAGCCCCAGCATTTT
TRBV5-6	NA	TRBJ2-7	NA	CASSTQTVLYEQYF	TGTGCCAGCAGCACCCAGACAGTGCTCTACGAGCAGTACTTC
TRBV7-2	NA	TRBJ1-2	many	CASSLEGGTNYGYTF	TGTGCCAGCAGCTTAGAGGGCGGGACTAACTATGGCTACACCTTC
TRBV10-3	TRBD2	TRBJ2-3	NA	CAISESQLGTSYPDTQYF	TGTGCCATCAGTGAGTCCCAGCTCGGGACTAGCTATCCAGATACGCAGTATTTT